This T cell receptor beta chain was recovered during a study of T cell responses to AZD1222 COVID-19 vaccine. In regard to this clone: As yet, its antigen is unknown.

Findings and limits, study-wide: Spike-specific TCR breadth and depth rose after two AZD1222 doses. The repertoires were collected only after the peak T cell response. Baseline seropositives among AZD1222 recipients totaled only five to seven.

Sequencing was performed with immunoSEQ multiplex PCR; in TCRdb, only in-frame clones are kept and a portion is missing. The table records 85,000 to 90,000 clones, around 88% of them present only once. Here the sequenced sample was peripheral blood, taken on day 0 of MenACWY control vaccination. The sequence was collected from an adult in good health.

CDR3 residues: CASSFHGLAGGSTDTQYF. The CDR3 DNA sequence: TGTGCCAGCAGCTTTCACGGACTAGCGGGGGGCAGCACAGATACGCAGTATTTT. The chain uses TRBV5-4 and TRBJ2-3, with 14 bases fitting TRBD2. Germline trimming cut 2 bases from V and 0 bases from J; bases unmatched to any gene: 5. The CDR3 runs to 18 residues. Germline CDR1 and CDR2: SGHNT and YYREEE (reference sequence).